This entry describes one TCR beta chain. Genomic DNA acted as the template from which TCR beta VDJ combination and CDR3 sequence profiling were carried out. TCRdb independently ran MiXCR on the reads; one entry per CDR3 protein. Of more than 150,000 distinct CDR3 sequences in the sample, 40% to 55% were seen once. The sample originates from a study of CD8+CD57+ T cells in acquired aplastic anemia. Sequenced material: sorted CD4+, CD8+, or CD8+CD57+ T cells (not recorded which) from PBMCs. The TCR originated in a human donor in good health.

The DNA for the CDR3 is TGTGCCACCAAAAAGGACAGGGGGGTTCCTGGGCAGTACTTC. Its protein product is CATKKDRGVPGQYF. The chain links TRBV15 to TRBJ2-7; 10 bases agree with TRBD1. Germline CDR1 and CDR2: LNHNV and YYDKDF (reference sequence). The CDR3 runs 14 residues. With 7 bases clipped from V and 9 bases from J, the junction kept 12 bases outside the gene matches.